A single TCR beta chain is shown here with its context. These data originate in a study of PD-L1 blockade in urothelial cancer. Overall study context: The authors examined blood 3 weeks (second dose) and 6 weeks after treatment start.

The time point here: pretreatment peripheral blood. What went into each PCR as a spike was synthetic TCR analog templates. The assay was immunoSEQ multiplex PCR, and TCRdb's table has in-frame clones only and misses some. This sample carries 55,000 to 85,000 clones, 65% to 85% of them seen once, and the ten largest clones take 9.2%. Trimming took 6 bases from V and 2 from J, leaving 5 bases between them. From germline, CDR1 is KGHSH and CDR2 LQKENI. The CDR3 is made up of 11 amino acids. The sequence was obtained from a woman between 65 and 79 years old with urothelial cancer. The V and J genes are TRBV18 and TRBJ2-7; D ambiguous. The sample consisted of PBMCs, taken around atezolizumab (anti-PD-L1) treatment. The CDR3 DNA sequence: TGTGCCAGCTCGGGCCCCTACGAGCAGTACTTC. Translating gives CASSGPYEQYF.